The 6 T cell receptor beta chains below all came from one sample that was sequenced in a study of tumor and adjacent non-tumor tissue in lung cancer. The template was RNA from unsorted bulk tissue. Distant lung tissue was collected more than 3 cm away from the tumor edge. A modified ARM-PCR protocol with three rounds of nested PCR amplified TCRbeta. Using its own MiXCR run on the multiplex PCR reads, TCRdb lists one record per CDR3 protein. Counted here are 90,000 to 120,000 distinct CDR3 sequences, less than 75% occurring once; the ten biggest clones make up roughly 19%. What was sequenced was distant non-tumor lung tissue. The receptors derive from a man between 25 and 39 years old with non-small cell lung cancer.

The V gene is TRBV11-2, the J gene TRBJ2-3; possibly TRBD2 for D (6 bases). The CDR3 covers 17 residues. Trimming pared 6 bases from V and 5 bases from J, leaving 24 bases between. Germline V gives CDR1 SGHAT, CDR2 FQNNGV. CDR3 sequence: CASSFPRLVGPIDTQYF. The CDR3 region has the DNA TGTGCCAGCAGTTTTCCCCGACTAGTTGGGCCCATAGATACGCAGTATTTT.

About this clonotype: The junction and the germline gene differ at one end; a read error may be behind it. CDR3: CASTGLETSGYTIYF. CDR3 DNA sequence: TGTGCCAGCACCGGTCTGGAGACTTCTGGATACACCATATATTTT. The V and J genes are TRBV5-6 and TRBJ1-3; D not resolved. The CDR3 runs 15 residues. Germline V gives CDR1 SGHDT, CDR2 YYEEEE.

This clonotype was recorded many times. The V and J genes are TRBV20-1 and TRBJ2-7; 8 bases fit TRBD2. The ends lost 2 bases at V and 0 bases at J; junction bases unmatched: 6. This CDR3 contains 15 residues. Germline V gene sequence: CDR1 DFQATT, CDR2 SNEGSKA (reference sequence). The CDR3 bases are TGCAGTGCTAGAAGTCTAGCGGGCGACTCCTACGAGCAGTACTTC. Translation gives CSARSLAGDSYEQYF.

A note on this clonotype: The junction and the germline gene differ at one end; a read error may be behind it. The rearrangement uses TRBV11-2 and TRBJ2-1, with 10 bases matching TRBD2. The length of the CDR3 is 15 residues. CDR1 is SGHAT, CDR2 FQNNGV, per germline. The CDR3, as DNA: TGTGCCAACAGCACCGGGACTAGCGCTTACAATGGGCAGTTCTTC. It specifies CANSTGTSAYNGQFF.

The gene calls are TRBV11-2 and TRBJ2-1; D possibly corresponds to TRBD2 (5 bases). The CDR3 has 15 amino acids. Germline CDR1 and CDR2: SGHAT and FQNNGV. Trimming took off 7 bases at V and 8 bases at J, with 21 bases between the two ends. The CDR3 is CASNFVASRTDEQFF. CDR3 nucleotides: TGTGCCAGCAACTTTGTGGCTAGCCGGACGGATGAGCAGTTCTTC.

The chain joins TRBV11-2 to TRBJ1-2, with D maybe TRBD1 (6 bases). Germline CDR1 and CDR2: SGHAT and FQNNGV. The CDR3 is 13 residues long. CDR3 DNA: TGTGTTAGCAGCTCGAACAGGGAACGTGACTACACCTTC. Residues: CVSSSNRERDYTF.